This T cell receptor beta chain was found in a study of T cells expressing NK-cell markers. The V gene's germline CDR1 is DFQATT and CDR2 SNEGSKA (reference sequence). CDR3 length equals 13 residues. After re-calling the 5' RACE reads, TCRdb lists one entry per CDR3 protein, DNA absent. This sample carries approximately 150,000 distinct CDR3 sequences, with about 18% going to the ten biggest clones. The sequenced sample was blood T cells: a sorted CD56 or NKG2C T cell subset, CD4+ or CD8+ T cells, or bulk PBMC T cells (not recorded which). The gene calls are TRBV20-1 and TRBJ1-2. The clonotype originates from a woman between 18 and 70 years old in good health. The CDR3 spells CSASDQKIYGYTF.